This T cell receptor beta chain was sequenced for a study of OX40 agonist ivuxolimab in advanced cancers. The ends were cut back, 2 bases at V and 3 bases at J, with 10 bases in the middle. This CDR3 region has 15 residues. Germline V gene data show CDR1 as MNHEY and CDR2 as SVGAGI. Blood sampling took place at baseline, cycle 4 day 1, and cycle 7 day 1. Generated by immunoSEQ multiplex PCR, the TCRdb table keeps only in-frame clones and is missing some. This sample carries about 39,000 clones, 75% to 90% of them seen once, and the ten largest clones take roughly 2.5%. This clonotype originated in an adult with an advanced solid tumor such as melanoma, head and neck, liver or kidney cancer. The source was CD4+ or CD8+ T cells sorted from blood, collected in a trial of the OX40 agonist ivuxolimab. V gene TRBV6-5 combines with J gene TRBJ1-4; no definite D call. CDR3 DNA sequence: TGTGCCAGCAGTTACGTGGGGAAGTCTAATGAAAAACTGTTTTTT. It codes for CASSYVGKSNEKLFF.